This T cell receptor (beta chain) emerged from a study of T cell repertoires in cytomegalovirus infection. This clonotype appeared a few times. Its specificity is not known. One entry per CDR3 protein results from TCRdb running MiXCR on the reads. This sample carries approximately 730,000 distinct CDR3 sequences, roughly 29% of them seen once, and the ten largest clones take around 13%. Trimming cost V 1 base and J 7 bases, with 9 bases left between them. In germline, CDR1 is SGHTA, CDR2 FQGNSA. The CDR3 sequence is 13 residues long. The study's findings and limits: Ex vivo responses were dominated by HLA-C-restricted CMV-specific TCR beta clonotypes.

The chain has TRBV7-2 and TRBJ2-3, with D hard to call. The starting material was cultured CD8+ T cells from PBMCs, obtained from culture after CMV antigen stimulation. The TCR comes from a human donor in good health (CMV status not recorded). Some clones in this sample may be carry-over from other donors' samples. For the CDR3, the DNA is TGTGCCAGCAGCTTAGACCTTAGGAATACGCAGTATTTT. It encodes CASSLDLRNTQYF.